This T cell receptor beta chain was captured in a study of naive and memory T cell subsets. The library had UMIs added by 3' ligation of an oligonucleotide to TCR cDNA. Adult healthy volunteers gave 2.5 ml peripheral blood for whole-blood RNA. The SP2 primer and nested alpha and beta constant region primers amplified ligated cDNA in four rounds. One entry per CDR3 protein results from TCRdb running MiXCR on the 5' RACE reads. The profile shows about 62,000 distinct CDR3 sequences, approximately 8% of them singletons. CDR3 length equals 13 residues. V trimming: 7 bases; J trimming: 3 bases; junction bases outside the gene matches: 4. This clonotype has a count of ten or more.

The chain is built from TRBV12-3 or TRBV12-4 and TRBJ1-1; 8 bases agree with TRBD1. This receptor was identified in a female donor in good health. CDR3 nucleotide sequence: TGTGCCAGCAAGATACAGGGGGACACTGAAGCTTTCTTT. It yields the protein CASKIQGDTEAFF.